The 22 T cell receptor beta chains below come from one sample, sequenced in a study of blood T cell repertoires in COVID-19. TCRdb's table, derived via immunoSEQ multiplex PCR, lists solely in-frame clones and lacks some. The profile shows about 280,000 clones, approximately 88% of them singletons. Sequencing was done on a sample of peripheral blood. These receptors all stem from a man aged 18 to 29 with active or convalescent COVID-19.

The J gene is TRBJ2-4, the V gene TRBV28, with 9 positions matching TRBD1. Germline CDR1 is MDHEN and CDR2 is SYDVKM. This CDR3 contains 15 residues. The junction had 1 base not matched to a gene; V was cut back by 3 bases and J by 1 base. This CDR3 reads CASSFDRGAKNIQYF. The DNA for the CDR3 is TGTGCCAGCAGTTTCGACAGGGGGGCCAAAAACATTCAGTACTTC.

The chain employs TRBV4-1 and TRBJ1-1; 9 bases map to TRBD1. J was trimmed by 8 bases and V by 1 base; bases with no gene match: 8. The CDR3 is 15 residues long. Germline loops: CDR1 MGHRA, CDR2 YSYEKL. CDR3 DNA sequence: TGCGCCAGCAGCCAAGTCGAGACAGGGGGGTTCGAAGCTTTCTTT. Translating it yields CASSQVETGGFEAFF.

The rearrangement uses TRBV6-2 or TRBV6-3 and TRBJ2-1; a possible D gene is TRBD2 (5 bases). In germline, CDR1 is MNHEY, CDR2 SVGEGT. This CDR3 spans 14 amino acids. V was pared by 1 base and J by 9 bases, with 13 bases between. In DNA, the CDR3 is TGTGCCAGCAGTTACTTCGGGCCTGCGGGTGAGCAGTTCTTC. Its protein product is CASSYFGPAGEQFF.

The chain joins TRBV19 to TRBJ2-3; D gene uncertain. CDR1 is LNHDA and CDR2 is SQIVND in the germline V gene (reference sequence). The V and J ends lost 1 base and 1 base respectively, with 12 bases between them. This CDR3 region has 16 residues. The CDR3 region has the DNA TGTGCCAGTAGTATAGTGTATTCGACACGCACAGATACGCAGTATTTT. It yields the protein CASSIVYSTRTDTQYF. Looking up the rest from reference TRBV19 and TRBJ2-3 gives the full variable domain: DGGITQSPKYLFRKEGQNVTLSCEQNLNHDAMYWYRQDPGQGLRLIYYSQIVNDFQKGDIAEGYSVSREKKESFPLTVTSAQKNPTAFYLCASSIVYSTRTDTQYFGPGTRLTVL.

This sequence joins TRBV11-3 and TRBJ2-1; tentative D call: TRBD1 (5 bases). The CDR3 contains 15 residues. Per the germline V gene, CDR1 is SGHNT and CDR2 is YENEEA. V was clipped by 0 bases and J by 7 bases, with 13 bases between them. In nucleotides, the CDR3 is TGTGCCAGCAGCTTAGACCCGACAGATAGGAATGAGCAGTTCTTC. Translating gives CASSLDPTDRNEQFF.

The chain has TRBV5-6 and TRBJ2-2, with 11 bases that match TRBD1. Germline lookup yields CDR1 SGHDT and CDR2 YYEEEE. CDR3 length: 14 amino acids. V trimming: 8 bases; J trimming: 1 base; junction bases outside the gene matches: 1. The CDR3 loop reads CASGTGGNTGELFF. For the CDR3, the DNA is TGTGCCAGTGGGACAGGGGGGAACACCGGGGAGCTGTTTTTT.

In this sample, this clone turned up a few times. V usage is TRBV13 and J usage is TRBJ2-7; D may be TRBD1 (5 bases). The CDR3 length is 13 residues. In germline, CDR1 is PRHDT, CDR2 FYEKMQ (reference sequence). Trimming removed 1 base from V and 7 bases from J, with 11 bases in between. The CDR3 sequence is CASSLEAGKEQYF. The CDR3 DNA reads TGTGCCAGCAGCTTAGAGGCAGGGAAGGAGCAGTACTTC.

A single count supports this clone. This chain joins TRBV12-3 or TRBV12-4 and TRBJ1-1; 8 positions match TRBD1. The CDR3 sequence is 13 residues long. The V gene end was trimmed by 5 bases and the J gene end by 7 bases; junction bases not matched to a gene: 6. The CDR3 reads CASSPSGTGEAFF. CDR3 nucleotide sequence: TGTGCCAGCAGTCCCTCCGGGACAGGTGAAGCTTTCTTT.

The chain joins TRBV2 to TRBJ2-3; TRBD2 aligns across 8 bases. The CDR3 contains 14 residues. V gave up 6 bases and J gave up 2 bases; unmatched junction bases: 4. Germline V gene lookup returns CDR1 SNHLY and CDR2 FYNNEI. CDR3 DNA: TGTGCCAGCAGGGGACTAGAAATCACAGATACGCAGTATTTT. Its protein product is CASRGLEITDTQYF. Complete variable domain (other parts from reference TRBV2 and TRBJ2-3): EPEVTQTPSHQVTQMGQEVILRCVPISNHLYFYWYRQILGQKVEFLVSFYNNEISEKSEIFDDQFSVERPDGSNFTLKIRSTKLEDSAMYFCASRGLEITDTQYFGPGTRLTVL.

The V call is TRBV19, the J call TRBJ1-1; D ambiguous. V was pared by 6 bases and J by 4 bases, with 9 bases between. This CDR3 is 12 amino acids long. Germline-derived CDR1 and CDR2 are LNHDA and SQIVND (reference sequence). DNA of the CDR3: TGTGCCAGTAGCCCCGCGGGCACTGAAGCTTTCTTT. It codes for CASSPAGTEAFF.

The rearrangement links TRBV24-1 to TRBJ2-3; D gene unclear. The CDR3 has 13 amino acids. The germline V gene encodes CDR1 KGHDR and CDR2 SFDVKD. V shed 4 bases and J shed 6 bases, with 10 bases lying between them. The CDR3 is CATSDPSRDTQYF. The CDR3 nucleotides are TGTGCCACCAGTGACCCAAGTCGGGATACGCAGTATTTT.

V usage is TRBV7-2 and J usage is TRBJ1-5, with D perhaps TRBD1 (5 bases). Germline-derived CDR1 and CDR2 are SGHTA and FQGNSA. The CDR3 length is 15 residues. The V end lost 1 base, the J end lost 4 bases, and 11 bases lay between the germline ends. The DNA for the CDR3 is TGTGCCAGCAGCTTAGTTCGACAGCTGAATCAGCCCCAGCATTTT. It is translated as CASSLVRQLNQPQHF.

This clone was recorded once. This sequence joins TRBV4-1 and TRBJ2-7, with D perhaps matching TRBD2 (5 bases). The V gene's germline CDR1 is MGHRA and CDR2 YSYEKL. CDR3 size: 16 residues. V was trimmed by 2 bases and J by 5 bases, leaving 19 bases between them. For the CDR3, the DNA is TGCGCCAGCAGCCAAATGACGGGATCAATGGGCCACGAGCAGTACTTC. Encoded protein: CASSQMTGSMGHEQYF.

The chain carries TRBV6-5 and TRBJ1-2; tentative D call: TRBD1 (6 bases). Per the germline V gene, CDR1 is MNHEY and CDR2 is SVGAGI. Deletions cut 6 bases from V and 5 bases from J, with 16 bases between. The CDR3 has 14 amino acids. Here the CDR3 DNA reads TGTGCCAGCAGATATGGGGACAAGGGTTATGGCTACACCTTC. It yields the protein CASRYGDKGYGYTF.

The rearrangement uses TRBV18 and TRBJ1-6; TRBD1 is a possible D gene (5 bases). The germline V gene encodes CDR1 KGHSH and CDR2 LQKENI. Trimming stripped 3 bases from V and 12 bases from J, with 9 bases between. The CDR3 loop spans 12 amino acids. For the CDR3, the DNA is TGTGCCAGCTCACCTCAGGGTGGACCCCTCCACTTT. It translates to CASSPQGGPLHF.

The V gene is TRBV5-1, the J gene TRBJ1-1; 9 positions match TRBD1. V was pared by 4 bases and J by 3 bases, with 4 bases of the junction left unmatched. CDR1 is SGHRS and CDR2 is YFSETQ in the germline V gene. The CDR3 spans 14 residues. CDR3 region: CASSGTGGYTEAFF. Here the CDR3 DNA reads TGCGCCAGCAGCGGAACAGGGGGCTACACTGAAGCTTTCTTT.

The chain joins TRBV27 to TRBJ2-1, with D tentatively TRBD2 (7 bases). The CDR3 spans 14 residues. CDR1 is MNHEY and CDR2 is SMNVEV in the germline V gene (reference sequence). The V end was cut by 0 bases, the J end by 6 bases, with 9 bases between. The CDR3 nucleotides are TGTGCCAGCAGTTTATCAGGGGGGGTCAATGAGCAGTTCTTC. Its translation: CASSLSGGVNEQFF.

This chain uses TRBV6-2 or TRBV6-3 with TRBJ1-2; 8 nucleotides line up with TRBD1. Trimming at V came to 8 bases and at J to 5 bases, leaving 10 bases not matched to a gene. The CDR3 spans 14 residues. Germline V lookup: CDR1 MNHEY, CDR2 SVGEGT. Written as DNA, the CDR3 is TGTGCCAGCGGCCCCTGGGACAGGAGGTATGGCTACACCTTC. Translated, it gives CASGPWDRRYGYTF.

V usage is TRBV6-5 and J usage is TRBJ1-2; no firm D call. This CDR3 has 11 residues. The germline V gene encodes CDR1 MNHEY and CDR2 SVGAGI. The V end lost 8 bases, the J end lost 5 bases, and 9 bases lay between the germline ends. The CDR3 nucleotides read TGTGCCAGCTCTCCACTTTATGGCTACACCTTC. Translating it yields CASSPLYGYTF.

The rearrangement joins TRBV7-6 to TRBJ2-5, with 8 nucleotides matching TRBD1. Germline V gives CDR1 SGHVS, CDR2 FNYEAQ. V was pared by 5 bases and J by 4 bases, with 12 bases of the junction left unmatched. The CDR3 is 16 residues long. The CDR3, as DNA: TGTGCCAGCAGCCCAGGGCGCCCACAGGGGGTAGAGACCCAGTACTTC. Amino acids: CASSPGRPQGVETQYF.

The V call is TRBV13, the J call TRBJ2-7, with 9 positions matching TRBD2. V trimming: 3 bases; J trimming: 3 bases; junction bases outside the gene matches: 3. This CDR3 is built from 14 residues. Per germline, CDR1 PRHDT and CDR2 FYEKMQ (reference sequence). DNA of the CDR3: TGTGCCAGCAGCTTGACTAGCGGATACTACGAGCAGTACTTC. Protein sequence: CASSLTSGYYEQYF.

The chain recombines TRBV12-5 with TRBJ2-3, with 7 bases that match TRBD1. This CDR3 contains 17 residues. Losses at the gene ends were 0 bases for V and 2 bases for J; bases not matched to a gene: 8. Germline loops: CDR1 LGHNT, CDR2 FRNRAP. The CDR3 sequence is CASGLVRAGGPTDTQYF. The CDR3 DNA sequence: TGTGCTAGTGGTTTGGTACGAGCAGGGGGTCCCACAGATACGCAGTATTTT.